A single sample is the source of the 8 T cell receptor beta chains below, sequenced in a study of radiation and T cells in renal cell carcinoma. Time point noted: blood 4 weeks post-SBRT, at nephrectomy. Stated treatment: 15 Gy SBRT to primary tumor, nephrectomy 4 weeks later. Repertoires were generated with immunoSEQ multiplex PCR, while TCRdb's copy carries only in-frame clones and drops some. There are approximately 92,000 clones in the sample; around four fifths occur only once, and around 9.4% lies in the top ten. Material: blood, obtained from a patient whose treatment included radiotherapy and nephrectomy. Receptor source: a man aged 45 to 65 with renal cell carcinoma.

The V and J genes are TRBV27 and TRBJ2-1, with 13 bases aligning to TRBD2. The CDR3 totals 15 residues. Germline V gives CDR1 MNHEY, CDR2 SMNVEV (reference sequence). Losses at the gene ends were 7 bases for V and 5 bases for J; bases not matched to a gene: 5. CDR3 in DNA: TGTGCCAGCAAGAAACTAGCGGGAGGGGACAATGAGCAGTTCTTC. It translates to CASKKLAGGDNEQFF.

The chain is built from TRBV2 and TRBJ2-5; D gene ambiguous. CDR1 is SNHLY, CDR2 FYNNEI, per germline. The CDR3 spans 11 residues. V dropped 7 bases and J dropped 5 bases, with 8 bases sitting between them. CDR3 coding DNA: TGTGCCAGCAAGGGATGGGAGACCCAGTACTTC. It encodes CASKGWETQYF. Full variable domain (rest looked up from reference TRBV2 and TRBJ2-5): EPEVTQTPSHQVTQMGQEVILRCVPISNHLYFYWYRQILGQKVEFLVSFYNNEISEKSEIFDDQFSVERPDGSNFTLKIRSTKLEDSAMYFCASKGWETQYFGPGTRLLVL.

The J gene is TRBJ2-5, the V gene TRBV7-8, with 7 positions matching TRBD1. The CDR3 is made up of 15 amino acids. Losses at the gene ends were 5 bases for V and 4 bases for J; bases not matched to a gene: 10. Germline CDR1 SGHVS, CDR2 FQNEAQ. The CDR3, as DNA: TGTGCCAGCAGCACATACGGCAGGGGGAGAGAGACCCAGTACTTC. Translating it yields CASSTYGRGRETQYF.

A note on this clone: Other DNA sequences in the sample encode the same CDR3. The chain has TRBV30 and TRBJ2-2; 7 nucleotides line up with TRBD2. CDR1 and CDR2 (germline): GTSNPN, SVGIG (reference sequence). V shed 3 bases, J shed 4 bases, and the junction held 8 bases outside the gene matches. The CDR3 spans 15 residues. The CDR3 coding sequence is TGTGCCTGGAGGACGGGACTACCCCGCACCGGGGAGCTGTTTTTT. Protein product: CAWRTGLPRTGELFF.

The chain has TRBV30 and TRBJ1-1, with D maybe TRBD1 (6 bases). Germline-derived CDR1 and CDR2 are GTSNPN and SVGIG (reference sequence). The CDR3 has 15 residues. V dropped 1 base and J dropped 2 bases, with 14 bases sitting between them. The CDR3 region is CAWSGEQGRNTEAFF. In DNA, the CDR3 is TGTGCCTGGAGTGGAGAACAGGGTCGTAACACTGAAGCTTTCTTT.

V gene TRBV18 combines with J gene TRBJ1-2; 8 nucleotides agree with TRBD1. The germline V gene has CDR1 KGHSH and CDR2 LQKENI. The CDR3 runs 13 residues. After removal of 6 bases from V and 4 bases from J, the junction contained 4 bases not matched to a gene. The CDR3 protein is CASSSGQAYGYTF. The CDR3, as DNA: TGTGCCAGCTCCTCGGGACAGGCCTATGGCTACACCTTC.

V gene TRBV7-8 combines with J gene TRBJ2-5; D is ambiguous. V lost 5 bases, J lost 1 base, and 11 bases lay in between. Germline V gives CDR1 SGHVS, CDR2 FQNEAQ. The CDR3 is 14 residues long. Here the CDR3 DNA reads TGTGCCAGCAGCCTCGGACCGCTCCAAGAGACCCAGTACTTC. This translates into CASSLGPLQETQYF.

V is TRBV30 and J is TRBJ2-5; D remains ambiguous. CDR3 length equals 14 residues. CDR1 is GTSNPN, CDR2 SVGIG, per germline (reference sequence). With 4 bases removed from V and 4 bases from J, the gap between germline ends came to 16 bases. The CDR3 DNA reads TGTGCCTGGACGCCTAAAGGATTGGGAGAGACCCAGTACTTC. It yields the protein CAWTPKGLGETQYF. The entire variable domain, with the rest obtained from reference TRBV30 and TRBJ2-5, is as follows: SQTIHQWPATLVQPVGSPLSLECTVEGTSNPNLYWYRQAAGRGLQLLFYSVGIGQISSEVPQNLSASRPQDRQFILSSKKLLLSDSGFYLCAWTPKGLGETQYFGPGTRLLVL.